Described below is a single T cell receptor beta chain sequence and its context. No antigen is known for it. This CDR3 region has 15 residues. Presence of unique molecular identifiers characterized the TCR beta cDNA libraries. The yield from about 1 to 10 million T cells was approximately 500,000 cDNA molecules in total. TCRdb redid the calling of the PCR reads with MiXCR, one entry per CDR3 protein. The data show hundreds of thousands of distinct CDR3 sequences, around 64% seen once. These data come from a study of post-analysis software for immune sequencing data. Study as a whole: Multiple sclerosis in the patients followed relapsing-remitting, secondary progressive and progressive-relapsing courses.

Broader study findings: The five TRBV segments detected at higher frequency in patients than in controls included TRBV5-6, TRBV5-1 and TRBV20-1. Controls showed significantly higher normalized Chao1 diversity than did multiple sclerosis patients.

V and J are TRBV12-3 or TRBV12-4 and TRBJ2-5; D is unclear. The J call may be in error: the DNA end matches TRBJ2-7 better. The receptor comes from a girl aged 2-15 years with multiple sclerosis. The sequenced sample consisted of blood. The CDR3 is CASSLTGHTGREQYF. In DNA form, the CDR3 reads TGTGCCAGCAGTCTGACGGGCCACACCGGGCGCGAGCAGTACTTC.